The 3 T cell receptor beta chains in this list originate from one sample, sequenced in a study of cytomegalovirus exposure and HLA in healthy donors. The PCR was carried out with 60 Vbeta primers and 13 Jbeta primers. Produced via immunoSEQ multiplex PCR; TCRdb's table is partial and in-frame only. Here the sample spans fewer than 100,000 clones, less than 80% being singletons. Sequencing was carried out using PBMCs. Receptors originate from a man in his forties in good health and CMV-seronegative.

V and J are TRBV7-9 and TRBJ2-5, with a possible D match to TRBD2 (5 bases). The tail of the sequence fits TRBJ2-7 better, so the J call may be wrong. This CDR3 is built from 14 residues. Per germline, CDR1 SEHNR and CDR2 FQNEAQ (reference sequence). This CDR3 is CASSSTTRTYEQYF. The CDR3 nucleotides are TGTGCCAGCAGCTCCACCACTAGAACCTACGAGCAGTACTTC.

The gene calls are TRBV9 and TRBJ2-1; TRBD2 might be the D (6 bases). V dropped 4 bases and J dropped 9 bases, with 8 bases sitting between them. The length of the CDR3 is 11 residues. From germline, CDR1 is SGDLS and CDR2 YYNGEE. CDR3 coding DNA: TGTGCCAGCAGCCCGGGGGTTGAGCAGTTCTTC. Translating it yields CASSPGVEQFF.

V gene TRBV21-1 combines with J gene TRBJ1-1; TRBD1 reflects the table's D call only, with no check against the DNA. TRBV21-1 is tagged as a pseudogene. There are 14 residues in the CDR3. DNA of the CDR3: TGTGCCAGCAGCAAAGCATGCAGGGGTACTGAAGCTTTCTTT. It yields the protein CASSKACRGTEAFF.